The 6 T cell receptor beta chains listed next were all sequenced from one sample in a study of blood T cell repertoires in COVID-19. Profiled with immunoSEQ multiplex PCR; TCRdb holds only in-frame clones, not every one. The table records about 670,000 clones, 85% to 90% of them present only once. The specimen was peripheral blood. These receptor sequences come from a woman younger than 30 with acute or convalescent COVID-19.

In this sample, this clone turned up once. The chain has TRBV5-8 and TRBJ2-1, with D possibly matching TRBD1 (5 bases). Germline CDR1 and CDR2: SGHTS and YDEGEE. V dropped 4 bases and J dropped 6 bases, with 14 bases sitting between them. This CDR3 is built from 14 residues. CDR3 coding DNA: TGTGCCAGCAGCGGATACTTGACAGCCAATGAGCAGTTCTTC. It codes for CASSGYLTANEQFF.

J is TRBJ1-2 and V is TRBV28; 7 nucleotides line up with TRBD1. CDR3 length: 17 residues. Germline CDR1 reads MDHEN; CDR2 reads SYDVKM. V gave up 7 bases and J gave up 5 bases; unmatched junction bases: 19. DNA for the CDR3: TGTGCCAGCACCCTAGGGCGTCGGCAGGGGGTCCCTTATGGCTACACCTTC. Protein sequence: CASTLGRRQGVPYGYTF.

The chain couples TRBV14 to TRBJ1-2; D not certain. The V end was cut by 1 base, the J end by 4 bases, with 13 bases between. This CDR3 spans 15 amino acids. From germline, CDR1 is SGHDN and CDR2 FVKESK. The DNA of the CDR3 is TGTGCCAGCAGCCAAGGGAGATACGCTACCTATGGCTACACCTTC. Its protein is CASSQGRYATYGYTF.

The genes are TRBV7-2 and TRBJ2-7; D gene ambiguous. Trimming shortened V by 1 base and J by 2 bases, and 12 bases separated the two germline ends. The CDR3 sequence is 15 residues long. Germline V gives CDR1 SGHTA, CDR2 FQGNSA. CDR3: CASSLVTGSPYEQYF. CDR3 DNA sequence: TGTGCCAGCAGCTTAGTGACTGGTAGCCCCTACGAGCAGTACTTC.

The rearrangement links TRBV11-2 to TRBJ1-2; 7 nucleotides match TRBD1. The trim removed 4 bases at V and 3 bases at J, leaving 8 bases unmatched. This CDR3 is 15 amino acids long. Per the germline V gene, CDR1 is SGHAT and CDR2 is FQNNGV. CDR3 protein: CASSSTGSPYYGYTF. CDR3 coding DNA: TGTGCCAGCAGCTCGACAGGGTCTCCTTACTATGGCTACACCTTC.

This chain joins TRBV7-9 and TRBJ1-3; no firm D call. The ends were cut back, 1 base at V and 4 bases at J, with 5 bases in the middle. CDR1 and CDR2 from the germline V gene are SEHNR and FQNEAQ (reference sequence). The CDR3 runs to 13 residues. The CDR3 loop reads CASSLGRGNTIYF. CDR3 DNA sequence: TGTGCCAGCAGCTTAGGGAGAGGAAACACCATATATTTT.